Below are 14 T cell receptor beta chains sequenced from a single sample in a study of T cells in tumors after PD-1 blockade. Sequencing was performed with immunoSEQ multiplex PCR; in TCRdb, only in-frame clones are kept and a portion is missing. The sample holds about 33,000 clones, roughly 78% seen once. The specimen comprised PBMCs, sampled before anti-PD-1 treatment. These receptors all come from a human donor with basal cell carcinoma.

The genes are TRBV7-2 and TRBJ1-2; D is ambiguous. V was cut by 0 bases and J by 2 bases, with 4 bases left in between. Looked up from germline, CDR1 is SGHTA and CDR2 is FQGNSA. This CDR3 spans 13 amino acids. Here the CDR3 reads CASSLAWNYGYTF. The CDR3 bases are TGTGCCAGCAGCTTAGCGTGGAACTATGGCTACACCTTC.

The chain uses TRBV3-1 (or the pseudogene TRBV3-2) and TRBJ2-5; 12 bases fit TRBD2. The CDR3 loop spans 16 amino acids. Germline CDR1 is LGHDT and CDR2 is YNNKEL (reference sequence). V trimming: 4 bases; J trimming: 4 bases; junction bases outside the gene matches: 7. CDR3 sequence (DNA): TGTGCCAGCAGCCCTGCTAGCGGGAGGGCCCCAGAGACCCAGTACTTC. It yields the protein CASSPASGRAPETQYF.

The chain joins TRBV3-1 (or the pseudogene TRBV3-2) to TRBJ1-2; D is perhaps TRBD1 (5 bases). Germline V lookup: CDR1 LGHDT, CDR2 YNNKEL (reference sequence). V was cut by 3 bases and J by 7 bases, with 15 bases left in between. CDR3 length: 14 residues. The CDR3 protein is CASSHPEGQGGYTF. The CDR3, as DNA: TGTGCCAGCAGCCACCCAGAGGGTCAGGGTGGCTACACCTTC.

J is TRBJ1-3 and V is TRBV5-1; the match to TRBD1 covers 7 bases. Germline CDR1 reads SGHRS; CDR2 reads YFSETQ. Trimming removed 2 bases from V and 0 bases from J; junction bases left unmatched: 5. This CDR3 has 16 residues. CDR3 DNA sequence: TGCGCCAGCAGCTTAGGGGGCCGAAGCTCTGGAAACACCATATATTTT. This codes for CASSLGGRSSGNTIYF.

About this clone: Sequence at one end of the junction differs from germline and may be a read error. The chain combines TRBV6-5 with TRBJ2-3; tentative D call: TRBD1 (6 bases). Germline-derived CDR1 and CDR2 are MNHEY and SVGAGI. The CDR3 runs 14 residues. CDR3 protein: CASRPTGSTDAQYF. CDR3 DNA sequence: TGTGCCAGCAGGCCCACAGGGTCCACAGATGCGCAGTATTTT.

The chain couples TRBV21-1 to TRBJ1-4. TRBV21-1 represents a pseudogene. The CDR3 totals 17 residues. The CDR3 nucleotides are TGTGCCAGCAGCAAAGTGGCTAGACGGAGAATTAATGAAAAACTGTTTTTT. Protein product: CASSKVARRRINEKLFF.

The chain combines TRBV19 with TRBJ1-5, with D uncertain. V was pared by 2 bases and J by 7 bases, with 15 bases between. This CDR3 spans 15 amino acids. Per germline, CDR1 LNHDA and CDR2 SQIVND (reference sequence). CDR3 coding DNA: TGTGCCAGTAGTATAAGCGGGAATTCGGGGCAGCCCCAGCATTTT. This codes for CASSISGNSGQPQHF.

This clone was observed once. The rearrangement uses TRBV30 and TRBJ2-2; possibly TRBD2 for D (5 bases). CDR1 and CDR2 from the germline V gene are GTSNPN and SVGIG (reference sequence). Trimming took off 2 bases at V and 6 bases at J, with 13 bases between the two ends. This CDR3 is 14 amino acids long. The CDR3 nucleotides are TGTGCCTGGAGTCGGCTAGCTCATTCCGGGGAGCTGTTTTTT. Its translation: CAWSRLAHSGELFF.

A few counts support this clone. The chain joins TRBV9 to TRBJ1-2, with 11 positions matching TRBD1. Germline V gene sequence: CDR1 SGDLS, CDR2 YYNGEE. The CDR3 has 14 amino acids. With V trimmed by 4 bases and J by 8 bases, 7 bases remained unmatched. CDR3 DNA: TGTGCCAGCAGCCCTACGGACAGGGGGCGCGGCTACACCTTC. Translation gives CASSPTDRGRGYTF.

This chain uses TRBV6-5 with TRBJ1-2, with D unclear. Per the germline V gene, CDR1 is MNHEY and CDR2 is SVGAGI. The CDR3 sequence is 12 residues long. V was shortened by 4 bases and J by 8 bases, with 11 bases between the two germline ends. CDR3 region: CASSFKGGGYTF. The CDR3 region has the DNA TGTGCCAGCAGTTTTAAGGGTGGAGGCTACACCTTC.

The chain joins TRBV3-1 (or the pseudogene TRBV3-2) to TRBJ2-3; possible D gene TRBD2, 7 bases. The V end was cut by 1 base, the J end by 4 bases, with 18 bases between. The germline CDR1 and CDR2 sequences are LGHDT and YNNKEL (reference sequence). There are 17 residues in the CDR3. CDR3 amino acids: CASSQVWVGGPPDTQYF. As DNA, the CDR3 is TGTGCCAGCAGCCAAGTGTGGGTGGGGGGGCCGCCAGATACGCAGTATTTT.

The V call is TRBV6-2 or TRBV6-3, the J call TRBJ2-7; 9 nucleotides line up with TRBD2. Trimming cost V 4 bases and J 2 bases; bases outside gene matches: 6. From germline, CDR1 is MNHEY and CDR2 SVGEGT. There are 15 residues in the CDR3. CDR3: CASSSPRGGTYEQYF. In DNA form, the CDR3 reads TGTGCCAGCAGTTCGCCGCGGGGGGGCACCTACGAGCAGTACTTC.

The gene calls are TRBV7-3 and TRBJ2-2; 7 bases fit TRBD1. Germline CDR1 is SGHTA and CDR2 is FQGTGA. This CDR3 contains 14 residues. V lost 5 bases to trimming and J lost 8 bases; unmatched junction nucleotides: 8. CDR3 coding DNA: TGTGCCAGCAGCCTTACAGGGGCCGGTGGGGAGCTGTTTTTT. Its protein is CASSLTGAGGELFF.

This rearrangement joins TRBV5-1 to TRBJ2-7; tentative D call: TRBD1 (6 bases). The CDR3 length is 13 residues. Germline V CDR1 and CDR2: SGHRS, YFSETQ. V lost 4 bases to trimming and J lost 5 bases, with 13 bases between them. CDR3 amino acids: CASSHTGNDEQYF. DNA of the CDR3: TGCGCCAGCAGCCATACAGGGAACGACGAGCAGTACTTC.